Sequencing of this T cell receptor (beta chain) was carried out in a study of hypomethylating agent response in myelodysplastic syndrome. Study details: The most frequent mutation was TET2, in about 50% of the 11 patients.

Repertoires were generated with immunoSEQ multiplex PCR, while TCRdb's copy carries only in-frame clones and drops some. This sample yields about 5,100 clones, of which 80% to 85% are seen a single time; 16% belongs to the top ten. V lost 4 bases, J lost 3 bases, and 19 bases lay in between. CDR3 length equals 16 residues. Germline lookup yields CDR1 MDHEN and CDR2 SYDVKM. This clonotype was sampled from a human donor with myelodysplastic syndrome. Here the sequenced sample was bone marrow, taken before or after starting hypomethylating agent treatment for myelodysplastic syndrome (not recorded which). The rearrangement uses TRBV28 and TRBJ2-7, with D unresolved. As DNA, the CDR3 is TGTGCCAGCAGTTCCCCGCAATCCTGGACGGGCTACGAGCAGTACTTC. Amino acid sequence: CASSSPQSWTGYEQYF.